Presented here are 30 T cell receptor beta chains from one specimen sequenced in a study of a mutant IDH1 vaccine in newly diagnosed glioma. These receptors' targets are unknown. Generated by immunoSEQ multiplex PCR, the TCRdb table keeps only in-frame clones and is missing some. Altogether about 55,000 clones are present, roughly 84% being singletons, with the ten largest covering roughly 4%. Stated time point: week 35, safety follow-up. In every dose of vaccine, 300 ug of mutant IDH1 20-mer peptide was given alongside topical imiquimod. Source: PBMCs, taken from a glioma patient whose treatment included an IDH1 peptide vaccine. The source is a woman younger than 35 with glioma.

The chain employs TRBV25-1 and TRBJ2-1; D possibly corresponds to TRBD1 (6 bases). Between the trimmed V and J ends, which lost 4 bases and 11 bases, there was a span of 27 bases. The CDR3 consists of 17 residues. Germline V gene data show CDR1 as MGHDK and CDR2 as SYGVNS. CDR3 sequence (DNA): TGTGCCAGCAGTGCCTTTGGGGGCGGGCGGGCGACAAGTCAGCAGTTCTTC. Its protein is CASSAFGGGRATSQQFF.

The chain carries TRBV9 and TRBJ1-5; D possibly corresponds to TRBD1 (5 bases). Germline-derived CDR1 and CDR2 are SGDLS and YYNGEE. V lost 3 bases and J 0 bases, leaving 13 bases between the germline ends. The CDR3 length is 16 residues. This CDR3 is CASSETRGDSNQPQHF. CDR3 coding DNA: TGTGCCAGCAGCGAGACCCGGGGCGATAGCAATCAGCCCCAGCATTTT.

The DNA for the CDR3 is TGTGCCAGCAGCTCGCTAGGGGCTAGCACAGATACGCAGTATTTT. Residues: CASSSLGASTDTQYF. The V call is TRBV5-5, the J call TRBJ2-3; perhaps TRBD1 as D (5 bases). The CDR3 spans 15 residues. Trimming removed 3 bases from V and 0 bases from J, with 11 bases in between. CDR1 and CDR2 (germline): SGHKS, YYEKEE (reference sequence).

This clone has only one observation. The chain carries TRBV4-2 and TRBJ2-2, with 7 bases aligning to TRBD1. V was pared by 5 bases and J by 3 bases, with 6 bases of the junction left unmatched. The CDR3 consists of 15 residues. Germline-derived CDR1 and CDR2 are LGHNA and YNFKEQ. In DNA form, the CDR3 reads TGTGCCAGCAGCAAAAGGGGGCAAGACACCGGGGAGCTGTTTTTT. It translates to CASSKRGQDTGELFF.

V and J are TRBV18 and TRBJ1-1; TRBD1 might be the D (5 bases). V was shortened by 4 bases and J by 6 bases, with 18 bases between the two germline ends. The CDR3 extends over 15 amino acids. Germline V CDR1 and CDR2: KGHSH, LQKENI. CDR3 sequence (DNA): TGTGCCAGCTCACTCCCGGGGGGATTAATCTCTGAAGCTTTCTTT. Translated, it gives CASSLPGGLISEAFF.

The rearrangement links TRBV2 to TRBJ2-1; 11 bases map to TRBD2. V was pared by 5 bases and J by 6 bases, with 9 bases of the junction left unmatched. Germline V gives CDR1 SNHLY, CDR2 FYNNEI. The CDR3 is 16 residues long. CDR3 amino acids: CASSSLAGAALNEQFF. The CDR3 DNA sequence: TGTGCCAGCAGTTCACTAGCGGGAGCGGCCCTCAATGAGCAGTTCTTC. Looking up the rest from reference TRBV2 and TRBJ2-1 gives the full variable domain: EPEVTQTPSHQVTQMGQEVILRCVPISNHLYFYWYRQILGQKVEFLVSFYNNEISEKSEIFDDQFSVERPDGSNFTLKIRSTKLEDSAMYFCASSSLAGAALNEQFFGPGTRLTVL.

Only a few counts were recorded for this clone. The chain links TRBV19 to TRBJ2-2, with TRBD2 identical over 8 bases. Germline CDR1 is LNHDA and CDR2 is SQIVND (reference sequence). V lost 7 bases, J lost 6 bases, and 13 bases stayed unmatched. The CDR3 has 16 residues. In DNA form, the CDR3 reads TGTGCCAGTAAAGTGGGGGGCAGCGGGGGCCCCGGGGAGCTGTTTTTT. The encoded protein is CASKVGGSGGPGELFF.

The V and J genes are TRBV19 and TRBJ1-4; 11 nucleotides match TRBD1. V lost 6 bases, J lost 6 bases, and 6 bases stayed unmatched. The germline gives CDR1 LNHDA, CDR2 SQIVND (reference sequence). The CDR3 covers 15 residues. CDR3 protein: CASSDRDRGYEKLFF. DNA of the CDR3: TGTGCCAGTAGCGACCGGGACAGGGGGTATGAAAAACTGTTTTTT.

The V gene is TRBV6-6, the J gene TRBJ2-1; 10 bases match TRBD1. The trim removed 5 bases at V and 6 bases at J, leaving 4 bases unmatched. CDR1 and CDR2 from the germline V gene are MNHNY and SVGAGI (reference sequence). The CDR3 loop spans 14 amino acids. CDR3 residues: CASSKWTGGNEQFF. The CDR3, as DNA: TGTGCCAGCAGTAAATGGACAGGGGGCAATGAGCAGTTCTTC.

V gene TRBV9 combines with J gene TRBJ1-2; D uncertain. Germline V gives CDR1 SGDLS, CDR2 YYNGEE. The V end was cut by 0 bases, the J end by 1 base, with 10 bases between. CDR3 size: 15 residues. DNA of the CDR3: TGTGCCAGCAGCGTAGACGAGGCTTTTAACTATGGCTACACCTTC. Translated, it gives CASSVDEAFNYGYTF.

The chain carries TRBV30 and TRBJ2-7; tentatively, D is TRBD1 or TRBD2 (5 bases each). The V end was cut by 3 bases, the J end by 9 bases, with 18 bases between. The CDR3 is 13 amino acids. Germline CDR1 is GTSNPN and CDR2 is SVGIG (reference sequence). The CDR3 loop reads CAWSGRGWGWQYF. The CDR3 region has the DNA TGTGCCTGGAGCGGACGGGGATGGGGGTGGCAGTACTTC.

The V and J genes are TRBV19 and TRBJ1-5; 7 bases are shared with TRBD1. Trimming cost V 7 bases and J 3 bases; bases outside gene matches: 9. The V gene's germline CDR1 is LNHDA and CDR2 SQIVND (reference sequence). This CDR3 contains 15 residues. Here the CDR3 DNA reads TGTGCCAGTACGGACAGGTCAGGTATCAATCAGCCCCAGCATTTT. Amino acid sequence: CASTDRSGINQPQHF. The full variable domain, rest sourced from reference TRBV19 and TRBJ1-5, is DGGITQSPKYLFRKEGQNVTLSCEQNLNHDAMYWYRQDPGQGLRLIYYSQIVNDFQKGDIAEGYSVSREKKESFPLTVTSAQKNPTAFYLCASTDRSGINQPQHFGDGTRLSIL.

J is TRBJ2-2 and V is TRBV4-2; 9 bases fit TRBD2. CDR3 length equals 16 residues. CDR1 and CDR2 from the germline V gene are LGHNA and YNFKEQ. V lost 1 base, J lost 3 bases, and 3 bases stayed unmatched. Here the CDR3 reads CASSQVAGVYTGELFF. The CDR3 coding sequence is TGTGCCAGCAGCCAAGTAGCGGGGGTGTACACCGGGGAGCTGTTTTTT.

The V gene is TRBV7-6, the J gene TRBJ2-7; 8 bases line up with TRBD1. Trimming at V came to 4 bases and at J to 5 bases, leaving 7 bases not matched to a gene. The CDR3 is 14 amino acids. Germline V gene lookup returns CDR1 SGHVS and CDR2 FNYEAQ. DNA for the CDR3: TGTGCCAGCAGCTCGCAGGGGGCGCGGCACGAGCAGTACTTC. Translation gives CASSSQGARHEQYF.

CDR3 sequence reads: CASSDGSIYEQYF. CDR3 bases: TGTGCCAGCAGCGACGGTTCTATCTACGAGCAGTACTTC. The chain recombines TRBV13 with TRBJ2-7; D is unresolved. V gave up 5 bases and J gave up 3 bases, with 11 bases separating them. Per germline, CDR1 PRHDT and CDR2 FYEKMQ (reference sequence). The CDR3 length is 13 residues.

This chain joins TRBV5-6 and TRBJ2-1; D gene uncertain. Germline CDR1 SGHDT, CDR2 YYEEEE. V was cut by 3 bases and J by 5 bases, with 18 bases left in between. The CDR3 has 16 amino acids. The CDR3 spells CASSSTKKANNNEQFF. The CDR3, as DNA: TGTGCCAGCAGCTCCACTAAGAAGGCTAATAACAATGAGCAGTTCTTC. Looking up the rest from reference TRBV5-6 and TRBJ2-1 gives the full variable domain: DAGVTQSPTHLIKTRGQQVTLRCSPKSGHDTVSWYQQALGQGPQFIFQYYEEEERQRGNFPDRFSGHQFPNYSSELNVNALLLGDSALYLCASSSTKKANNNEQFFGPGTRLTVL.

The chain combines TRBV6-1 with TRBJ2-1; D is undetermined. CDR3 size: 12 residues. CDR1 and CDR2 from the germline V gene are MNHNS and SASEGT. Trimming shortened V by 4 bases and J by 4 bases, and 5 bases separated the two germline ends. The CDR3 loop reads CASSGFYNEQFF. CDR3 DNA sequence: TGTGCCAGCAGTGGGTTTTACAATGAGCAGTTCTTC.

V is TRBV27 and J is TRBJ2-1, with 7 bases identical to TRBD2. Losses at the gene ends were 3 bases for V and 4 bases for J; bases not matched to a gene: 6. There are 15 residues in the CDR3. The germline gives CDR1 MNHEY, CDR2 SMNVEV (reference sequence). CDR3 bases: TGTGCCAGCAGTTTTGGGCCTAGCGGTTACAATGAGCAGTTCTTC. Translated: CASSFGPSGYNEQFF.

The chain employs TRBV2 and TRBJ2-7, with D possibly being TRBD2 (6 bases). The CDR3 is 12 residues long. In germline, CDR1 is SNHLY, CDR2 FYNNEI. The ends were cut back, 10 bases at V and 3 bases at J, with 13 bases in the middle. The CDR3 reads CATSTEGYEQYF. CDR3 DNA: TGTGCCACCTCAACGGAGGGCTACGAGCAGTACTTC.

The V gene is TRBV5-1, the J gene TRBJ2-5, with 9 positions matching TRBD2. CDR3 length: 17 residues. Germline V gene data show CDR1 as SGHRS and CDR2 as YFSETQ. Trimming took 0 bases from V and 0 from J; bases not matched to a gene: 6. The DNA for the CDR3 is TGCGCCAGCAGCTTGGCCGGAACTAGCGGGTACCAAGAGACCCAGTACTTC. Its translation: CASSLAGTSGYQETQYF.

The V gene is TRBV7-6, the J gene TRBJ2-2; TRBD2 aligns across 8 bases. With 6 bases clipped from V and 6 bases from J, the junction kept 12 bases outside the gene matches. The CDR3 is 16 residues long. Germline V gene lookup returns CDR1 SGHVS and CDR2 FNYEAQ. The CDR3 sequence is CASSWYGGAKAGELFF. The CDR3 bases are TGTGCCAGCAGTTGGTACGGGGGGGCGAAGGCCGGGGAGCTGTTTTTT.

CDR3 protein: CASNKNGGVSNEQFF. The DNA for the CDR3 is TGTGCCAGCAACAAAAACGGGGGGGTTAGTAATGAGCAGTTCTTC. The chain employs TRBV6-5 and TRBJ2-1; 8 bases line up with TRBD2. Germline CDR1 reads MNHEY; CDR2 reads SVGAGI. The trim removed 7 bases at V and 7 bases at J, leaving 12 bases unmatched. CDR3 length: 15 amino acids.

The rearrangement links TRBV6-5 to TRBJ1-3; D is unclear. CDR1 and CDR2 from the germline V gene are MNHEY and SVGAGI. This CDR3 has 15 amino acids. V lost 6 bases and J lost 4, with 16 bases in between. CDR3 bases: TGTGCCAGCAGCCTCAGGTCCGGCGGGGGAAACACCATATATTTT. It encodes CASSLRSGGGNTIYF.

The rearrangement links TRBV2 to TRBJ1-2; no clear D gene. CDR1 and CDR2 (germline): SNHLY, FYNNEI. V lost 7 bases, J lost 0 bases, and 12 bases lay in between. The CDR3 runs 14 residues. CDR3: CASTLQRTNYGYTF. CDR3 in DNA: TGTGCCAGCACCTTACAGCGAACTAACTATGGCTACACCTTC.

The chain is built from TRBV29-1 and TRBJ2-7; D not certain. The V end was cut by 6 bases, the J end by 0 bases, with 15 bases between. This CDR3 is 14 amino acids long. Germline V gene data show CDR1 as SQVTM and CDR2 as ANQGSEA. The CDR3 bases are TGCAGCGTACGGTCCCGGTTGGGCTCCTACGAGCAGTACTTC. This sequence encodes CSVRSRLGSYEQYF.

V gene TRBV6-1 combines with J gene TRBJ1-3, with D possibly matching TRBD1 (6 bases). V gave up 2 bases and J gave up 8 bases, with 16 bases separating them. The CDR3 is 15 amino acids. Per germline, CDR1 MNHNS and CDR2 SASEGT. CDR3 bases: TGTGCCAGCAGTGAAAACAGAGGGGGTATACACACCATATATTTT. It yields the protein CASSENRGGIHTIYF.

This clone was seen more than once but under ten times. V and J are TRBV19 and TRBJ1-2; 12 positions match TRBD1. CDR1 and CDR2 (germline): LNHDA, SQIVND (reference sequence). The CDR3 has 16 residues. Trimming removed 7 bases from V and 4 bases from J; junction bases left unmatched: 10. The CDR3 loop is CASTDRDRGRFYGYTF. As DNA, the CDR3 is TGTGCCAGTACCGACCGGGACAGGGGGCGATTCTATGGCTACACCTTC.

The chain has TRBV5-1 and TRBJ1-2, with unresolved D. Trimming removed 4 bases from V and 13 bases from J, with 14 bases in between. From germline, CDR1 is SGHRS and CDR2 YFSETQ. The CDR3 runs 11 residues. CDR3: CASSNSYQLTF. The CDR3 DNA reads TGCGCCAGCAGCAACAGTTATCAACTCACCTTC.

This clone was observed a few times. V gene TRBV10-3 combines with J gene TRBJ1-1; D unclear. Germline V gene lookup returns CDR1 ENHRY and CDR2 SYGVKD. The CDR3 runs 14 residues. V lost 4 bases and J lost 0, with 9 bases in between. The CDR3 region is CAISGGYVNTEAFF. The CDR3 coding sequence is TGTGCCATCAGTGGTGGGTATGTGAACACTGAAGCTTTCTTT.

The chain carries TRBV6-1 and TRBJ1-2, with 7 bases identical to TRBD1. This CDR3 contains 12 residues. Germline V gives CDR1 MNHNS, CDR2 SASEGT. The J segment lost 8 bases and the V segment lost 2 bases, leaving 2 bases of the junction unmatched. For the CDR3, the DNA is TGTGCCAGCAGTGAACTAGGGGGCGGCTACACCTTC. It encodes CASSELGGGYTF.